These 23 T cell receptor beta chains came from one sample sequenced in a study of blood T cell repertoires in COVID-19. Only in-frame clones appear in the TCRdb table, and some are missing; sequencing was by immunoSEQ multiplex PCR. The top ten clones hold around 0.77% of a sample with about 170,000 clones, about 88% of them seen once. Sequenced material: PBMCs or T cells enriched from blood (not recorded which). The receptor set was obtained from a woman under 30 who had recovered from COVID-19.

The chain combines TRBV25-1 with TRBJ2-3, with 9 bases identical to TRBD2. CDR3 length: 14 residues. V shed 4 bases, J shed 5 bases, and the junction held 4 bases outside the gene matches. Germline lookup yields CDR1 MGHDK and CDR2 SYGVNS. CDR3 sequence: CASSVAGGGDTQYF. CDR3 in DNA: TGTGCCAGCAGTGTTGCGGGAGGGGGAGATACGCAGTATTTT. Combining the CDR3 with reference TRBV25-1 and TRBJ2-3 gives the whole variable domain EADIYQTPRYLVIGTGKKITLECSQTMGHDKMYWYQQDPGMELHLIHYSYGVNSTEKGDLSSESTVSRIRTEHFPLTLESARPSHTSQYLCASSVAGGGDTQYFGPGTRLTVL.

The CDR3 bases are TGCAGCGTTGAAGAGAGGGGGATCGAGCAGTTCTTC. This gives the protein CSVEERGIEQFF. The chain combines TRBV29-1 with TRBJ2-1, with a weak D call TRBD1 (6 bases). V was trimmed by 0 bases and J by 10 bases, leaving 10 bases between them. There are 12 residues in the CDR3. CDR1 and CDR2 from the germline V gene are SQVTM and ANQGSEA.

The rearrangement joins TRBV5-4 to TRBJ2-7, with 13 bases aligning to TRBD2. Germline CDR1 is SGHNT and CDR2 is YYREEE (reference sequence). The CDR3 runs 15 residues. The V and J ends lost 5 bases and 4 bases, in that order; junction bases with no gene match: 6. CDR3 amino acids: CASSPRGLAGYEQYF. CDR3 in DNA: TGTGCCAGCAGTCCGAGGGGACTAGCGGGATACGAGCAGTACTTC.

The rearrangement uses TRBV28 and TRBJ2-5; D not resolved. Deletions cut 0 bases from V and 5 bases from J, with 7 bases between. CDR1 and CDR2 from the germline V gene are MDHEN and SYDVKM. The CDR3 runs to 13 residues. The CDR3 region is CASSLWLWETQYF. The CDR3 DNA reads TGTGCCAGCAGTTTATGGCTATGGGAGACCCAGTACTTC.

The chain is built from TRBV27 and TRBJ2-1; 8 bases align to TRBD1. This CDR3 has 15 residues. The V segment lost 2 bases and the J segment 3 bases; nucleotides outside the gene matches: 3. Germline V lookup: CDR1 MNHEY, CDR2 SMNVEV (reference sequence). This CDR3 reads CASSLGTGLYNEQFF. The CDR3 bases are TGTGCCAGCAGTTTAGGGACAGGCCTCTACAATGAGCAGTTCTTC.

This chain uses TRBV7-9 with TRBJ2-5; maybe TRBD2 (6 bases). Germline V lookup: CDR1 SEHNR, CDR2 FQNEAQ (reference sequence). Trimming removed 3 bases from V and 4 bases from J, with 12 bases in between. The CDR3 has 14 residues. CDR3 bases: TGTGCCAGCAGCTTGGCCGGGAGTGCAGAGACCCAGTACTTC. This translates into CASSLAGSAETQYF. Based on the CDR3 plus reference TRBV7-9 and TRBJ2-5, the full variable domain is DTGVSQNPRHKITKRGQNVTFRCDPISEHNRLYWYRQTLGQGPEFLTYFQNEAQLEKSRLLSDRFSAERPKGSFSTLEIQRTEQGDSAMYLCASSLAGSAETQYFGPGTRLLVL.

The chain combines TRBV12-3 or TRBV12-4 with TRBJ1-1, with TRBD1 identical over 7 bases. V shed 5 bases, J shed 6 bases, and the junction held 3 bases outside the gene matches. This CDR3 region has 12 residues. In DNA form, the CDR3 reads TGTGCCAGCAGTCCCGGGACAGCTGAAGCTTTCTTT. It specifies CASSPGTAEAFF.

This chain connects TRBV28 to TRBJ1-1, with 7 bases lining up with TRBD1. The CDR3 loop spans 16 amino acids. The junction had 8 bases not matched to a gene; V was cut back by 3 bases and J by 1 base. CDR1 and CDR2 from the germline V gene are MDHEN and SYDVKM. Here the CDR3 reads CASSFRTGSGNTEAFF. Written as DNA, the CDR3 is TGTGCCAGCAGTTTTCGGACAGGCTCAGGGAACACTGAAGCTTTCTTT.

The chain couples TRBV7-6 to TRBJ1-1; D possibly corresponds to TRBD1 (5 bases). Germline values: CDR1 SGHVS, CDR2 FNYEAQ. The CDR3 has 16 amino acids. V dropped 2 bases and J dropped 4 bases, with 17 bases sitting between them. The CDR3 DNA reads TGTGCCAGCAGCTTAATGGGCAGGGATCTTGTCACTGAAGCTTTCTTT. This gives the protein CASSLMGRDLVTEAFF. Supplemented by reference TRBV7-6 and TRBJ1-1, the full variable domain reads GAGVSQSPRYKVTKRGQDVALRCDPISGHVSLYWYRQALGQGPEFLTYFNYEAQQDKSGLPNDRFSAERPEGSISTLTIQRTEQRDSAMYRCASSLMGRDLVTEAFFGQGTRLTVV.

CDR3 sequence (DNA): TGTGCCAGCAAGGAGGGAGACCAGCCCCAGCATTTT. This codes for CASKEGDQPQHF. V usage is TRBV27 and J usage is TRBJ1-5; D remains ambiguous. CDR3 length: 12 amino acids. The germline V gene encodes CDR1 MNHEY and CDR2 SMNVEV (reference sequence). Trimming took off 7 bases at V and 7 bases at J, with 11 bases between the two ends.

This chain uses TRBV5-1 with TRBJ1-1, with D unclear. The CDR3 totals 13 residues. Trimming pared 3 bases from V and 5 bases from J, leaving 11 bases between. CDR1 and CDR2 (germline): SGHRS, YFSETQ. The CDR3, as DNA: TGCGCCAGCAGCTATAATTCCCCTACTGAAGCTTTCTTT. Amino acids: CASSYNSPTEAFF.

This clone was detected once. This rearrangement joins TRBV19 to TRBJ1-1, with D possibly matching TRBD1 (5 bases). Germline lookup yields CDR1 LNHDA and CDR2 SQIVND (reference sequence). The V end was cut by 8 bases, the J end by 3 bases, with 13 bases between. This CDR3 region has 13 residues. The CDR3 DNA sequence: TGTGCCAGTTCCCCGGGGGTGGACACTGAAGCTTTCTTT. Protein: CASSPGVDTEAFF.

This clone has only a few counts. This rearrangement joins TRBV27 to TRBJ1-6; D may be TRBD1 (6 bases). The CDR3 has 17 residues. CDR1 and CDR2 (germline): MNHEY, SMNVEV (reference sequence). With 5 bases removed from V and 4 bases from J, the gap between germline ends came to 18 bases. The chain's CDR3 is CASSPQQGETYNSPLHF. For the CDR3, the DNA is TGTGCCAGCAGTCCCCAACAGGGAGAAACTTATAATTCACCCCTCCACTTT.

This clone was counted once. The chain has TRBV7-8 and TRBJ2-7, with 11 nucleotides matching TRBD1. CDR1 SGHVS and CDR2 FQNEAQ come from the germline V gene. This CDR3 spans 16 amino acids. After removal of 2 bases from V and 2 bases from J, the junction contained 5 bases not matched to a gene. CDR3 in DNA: TGTGCCAGCAGCTTACTCATGGGACAGGGGGCCTACGAGCAGTACTTC. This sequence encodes CASSLLMGQGAYEQYF.

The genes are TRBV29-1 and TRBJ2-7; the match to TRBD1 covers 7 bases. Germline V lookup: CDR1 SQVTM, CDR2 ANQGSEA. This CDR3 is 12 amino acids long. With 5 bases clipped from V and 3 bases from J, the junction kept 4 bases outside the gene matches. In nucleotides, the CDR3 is TGCAGCGTTACAGGGGCGATCTACGAGCAGTACTTC. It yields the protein CSVTGAIYEQYF.

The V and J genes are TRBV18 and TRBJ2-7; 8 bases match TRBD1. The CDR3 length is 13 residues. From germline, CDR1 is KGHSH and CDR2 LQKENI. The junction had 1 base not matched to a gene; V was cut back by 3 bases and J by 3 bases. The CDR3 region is CASSPGTGYEQYF. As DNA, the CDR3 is TGTGCCAGCTCACCCGGGACAGGCTACGAGCAGTACTTC.

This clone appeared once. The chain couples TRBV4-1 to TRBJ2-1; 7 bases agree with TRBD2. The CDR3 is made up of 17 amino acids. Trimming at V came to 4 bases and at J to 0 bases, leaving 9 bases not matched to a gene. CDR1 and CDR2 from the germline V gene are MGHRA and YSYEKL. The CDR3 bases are TGCGCCAGCAGCCCGGACTGGCGGGAGAGCTCCTACAATGAGCAGTTCTTC. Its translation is CASSPDWRESSYNEQFF.

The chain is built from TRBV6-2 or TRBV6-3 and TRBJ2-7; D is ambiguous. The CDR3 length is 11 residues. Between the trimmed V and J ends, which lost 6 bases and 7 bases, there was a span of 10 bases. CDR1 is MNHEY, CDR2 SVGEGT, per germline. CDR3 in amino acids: CASSLSREQYF. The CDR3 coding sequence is TGTGCCAGCAGCTTGTCTCGGGAGCAGTACTTC.

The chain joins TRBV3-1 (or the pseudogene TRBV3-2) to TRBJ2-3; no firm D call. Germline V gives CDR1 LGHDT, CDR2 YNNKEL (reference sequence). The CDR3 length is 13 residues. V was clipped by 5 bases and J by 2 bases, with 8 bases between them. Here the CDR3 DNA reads TGTGCCAGCAGCGCCTTACTCACAGATACGCAGTATTTT. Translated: CASSALLTDTQYF.

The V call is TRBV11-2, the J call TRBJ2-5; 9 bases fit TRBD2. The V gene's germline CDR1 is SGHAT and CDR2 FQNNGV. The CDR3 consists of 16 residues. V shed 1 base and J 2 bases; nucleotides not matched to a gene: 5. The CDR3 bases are TGTGCCAGCAGCTTAGGACTAGCGGAGATTCAAGAGACCCAGTACTTC. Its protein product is CASSLGLAEIQETQYF.

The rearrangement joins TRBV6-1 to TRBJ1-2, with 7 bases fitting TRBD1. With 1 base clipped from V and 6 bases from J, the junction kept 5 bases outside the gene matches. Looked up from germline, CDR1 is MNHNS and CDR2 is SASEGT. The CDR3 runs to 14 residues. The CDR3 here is CASSEGTGPNGYTF. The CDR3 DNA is TGTGCCAGCAGTGAAGGGACAGGACCCAATGGCTACACCTTC.

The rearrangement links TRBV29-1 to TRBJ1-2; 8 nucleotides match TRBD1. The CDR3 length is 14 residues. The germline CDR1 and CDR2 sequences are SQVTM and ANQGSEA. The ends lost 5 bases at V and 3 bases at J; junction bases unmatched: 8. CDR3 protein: CSVPRTGPHYGYTF. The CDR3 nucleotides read TGCAGCGTTCCTAGGACAGGGCCGCACTATGGCTACACCTTC.

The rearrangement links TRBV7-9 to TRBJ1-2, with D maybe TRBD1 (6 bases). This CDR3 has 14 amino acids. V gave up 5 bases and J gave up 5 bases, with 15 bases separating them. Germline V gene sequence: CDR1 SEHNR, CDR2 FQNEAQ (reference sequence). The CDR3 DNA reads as TGTGCCAGCAGCCCAGGGGCAGGGGTATATGGCTACACCTTC. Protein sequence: CASSPGAGVYGYTF.